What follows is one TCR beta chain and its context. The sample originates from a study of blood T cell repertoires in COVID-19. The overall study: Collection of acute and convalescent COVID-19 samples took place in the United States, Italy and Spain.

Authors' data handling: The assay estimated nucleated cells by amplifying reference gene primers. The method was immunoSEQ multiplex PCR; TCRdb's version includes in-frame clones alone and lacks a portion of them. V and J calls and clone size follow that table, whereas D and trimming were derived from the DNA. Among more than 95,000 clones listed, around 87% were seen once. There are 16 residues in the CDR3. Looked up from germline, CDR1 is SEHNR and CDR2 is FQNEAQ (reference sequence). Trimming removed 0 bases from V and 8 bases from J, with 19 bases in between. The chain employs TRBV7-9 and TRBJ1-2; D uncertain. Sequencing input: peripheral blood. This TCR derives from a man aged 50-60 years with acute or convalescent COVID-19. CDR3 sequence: CASSLAQSGPALGYTF. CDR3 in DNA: TGTGCCAGCAGCTTAGCACAGTCCGGCCCGGCCCTGGGCTACACCTTC.